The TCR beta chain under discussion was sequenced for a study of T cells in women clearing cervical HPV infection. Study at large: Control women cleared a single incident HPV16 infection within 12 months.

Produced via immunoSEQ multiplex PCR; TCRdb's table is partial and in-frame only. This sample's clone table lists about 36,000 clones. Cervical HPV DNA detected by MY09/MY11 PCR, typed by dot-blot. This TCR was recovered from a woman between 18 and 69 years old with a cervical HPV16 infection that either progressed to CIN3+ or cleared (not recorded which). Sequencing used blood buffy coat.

The DNA read from the CDR3 is TGTGCCAGCAGTGGGGGCAGCGGGCAGCCC. Translated: CASSGGSGQP. The complete CDR3 reads CASSGGSGQPQHF. The chain links TRBV2 to TRBJ1-5; D is perhaps TRBD1 (5 bases). The CDR3 end is not reached by the read, which stops 3 residues before it; the germline J gene fills it in. The V gene's germline CDR1 is SNHLY and CDR2 FYNNEI. V lost 4 bases, J lost 7 bases, and 11 bases lay in between. CDR3 size: 13 residues.